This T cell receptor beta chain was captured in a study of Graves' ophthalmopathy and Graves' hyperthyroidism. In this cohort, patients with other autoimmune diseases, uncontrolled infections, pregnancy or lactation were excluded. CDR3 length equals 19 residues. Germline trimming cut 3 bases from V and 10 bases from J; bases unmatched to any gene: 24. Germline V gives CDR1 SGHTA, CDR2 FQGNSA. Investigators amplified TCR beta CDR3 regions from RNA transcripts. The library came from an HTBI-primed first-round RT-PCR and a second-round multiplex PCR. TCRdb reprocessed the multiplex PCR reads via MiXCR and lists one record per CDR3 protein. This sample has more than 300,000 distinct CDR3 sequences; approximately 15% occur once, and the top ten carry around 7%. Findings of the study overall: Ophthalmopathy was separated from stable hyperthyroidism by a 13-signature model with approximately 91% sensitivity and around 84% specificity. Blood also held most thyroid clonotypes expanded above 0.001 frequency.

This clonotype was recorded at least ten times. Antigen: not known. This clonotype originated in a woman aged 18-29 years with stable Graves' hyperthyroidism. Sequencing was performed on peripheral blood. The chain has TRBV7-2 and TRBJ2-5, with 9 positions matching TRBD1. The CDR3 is CASSFPGQGRGGALWDQYF. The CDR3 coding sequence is TGTGCCAGCAGCTTCCCGGGACAGGGTCGAGGGGGGGCCTTGTGGGACCAGTACTTC.